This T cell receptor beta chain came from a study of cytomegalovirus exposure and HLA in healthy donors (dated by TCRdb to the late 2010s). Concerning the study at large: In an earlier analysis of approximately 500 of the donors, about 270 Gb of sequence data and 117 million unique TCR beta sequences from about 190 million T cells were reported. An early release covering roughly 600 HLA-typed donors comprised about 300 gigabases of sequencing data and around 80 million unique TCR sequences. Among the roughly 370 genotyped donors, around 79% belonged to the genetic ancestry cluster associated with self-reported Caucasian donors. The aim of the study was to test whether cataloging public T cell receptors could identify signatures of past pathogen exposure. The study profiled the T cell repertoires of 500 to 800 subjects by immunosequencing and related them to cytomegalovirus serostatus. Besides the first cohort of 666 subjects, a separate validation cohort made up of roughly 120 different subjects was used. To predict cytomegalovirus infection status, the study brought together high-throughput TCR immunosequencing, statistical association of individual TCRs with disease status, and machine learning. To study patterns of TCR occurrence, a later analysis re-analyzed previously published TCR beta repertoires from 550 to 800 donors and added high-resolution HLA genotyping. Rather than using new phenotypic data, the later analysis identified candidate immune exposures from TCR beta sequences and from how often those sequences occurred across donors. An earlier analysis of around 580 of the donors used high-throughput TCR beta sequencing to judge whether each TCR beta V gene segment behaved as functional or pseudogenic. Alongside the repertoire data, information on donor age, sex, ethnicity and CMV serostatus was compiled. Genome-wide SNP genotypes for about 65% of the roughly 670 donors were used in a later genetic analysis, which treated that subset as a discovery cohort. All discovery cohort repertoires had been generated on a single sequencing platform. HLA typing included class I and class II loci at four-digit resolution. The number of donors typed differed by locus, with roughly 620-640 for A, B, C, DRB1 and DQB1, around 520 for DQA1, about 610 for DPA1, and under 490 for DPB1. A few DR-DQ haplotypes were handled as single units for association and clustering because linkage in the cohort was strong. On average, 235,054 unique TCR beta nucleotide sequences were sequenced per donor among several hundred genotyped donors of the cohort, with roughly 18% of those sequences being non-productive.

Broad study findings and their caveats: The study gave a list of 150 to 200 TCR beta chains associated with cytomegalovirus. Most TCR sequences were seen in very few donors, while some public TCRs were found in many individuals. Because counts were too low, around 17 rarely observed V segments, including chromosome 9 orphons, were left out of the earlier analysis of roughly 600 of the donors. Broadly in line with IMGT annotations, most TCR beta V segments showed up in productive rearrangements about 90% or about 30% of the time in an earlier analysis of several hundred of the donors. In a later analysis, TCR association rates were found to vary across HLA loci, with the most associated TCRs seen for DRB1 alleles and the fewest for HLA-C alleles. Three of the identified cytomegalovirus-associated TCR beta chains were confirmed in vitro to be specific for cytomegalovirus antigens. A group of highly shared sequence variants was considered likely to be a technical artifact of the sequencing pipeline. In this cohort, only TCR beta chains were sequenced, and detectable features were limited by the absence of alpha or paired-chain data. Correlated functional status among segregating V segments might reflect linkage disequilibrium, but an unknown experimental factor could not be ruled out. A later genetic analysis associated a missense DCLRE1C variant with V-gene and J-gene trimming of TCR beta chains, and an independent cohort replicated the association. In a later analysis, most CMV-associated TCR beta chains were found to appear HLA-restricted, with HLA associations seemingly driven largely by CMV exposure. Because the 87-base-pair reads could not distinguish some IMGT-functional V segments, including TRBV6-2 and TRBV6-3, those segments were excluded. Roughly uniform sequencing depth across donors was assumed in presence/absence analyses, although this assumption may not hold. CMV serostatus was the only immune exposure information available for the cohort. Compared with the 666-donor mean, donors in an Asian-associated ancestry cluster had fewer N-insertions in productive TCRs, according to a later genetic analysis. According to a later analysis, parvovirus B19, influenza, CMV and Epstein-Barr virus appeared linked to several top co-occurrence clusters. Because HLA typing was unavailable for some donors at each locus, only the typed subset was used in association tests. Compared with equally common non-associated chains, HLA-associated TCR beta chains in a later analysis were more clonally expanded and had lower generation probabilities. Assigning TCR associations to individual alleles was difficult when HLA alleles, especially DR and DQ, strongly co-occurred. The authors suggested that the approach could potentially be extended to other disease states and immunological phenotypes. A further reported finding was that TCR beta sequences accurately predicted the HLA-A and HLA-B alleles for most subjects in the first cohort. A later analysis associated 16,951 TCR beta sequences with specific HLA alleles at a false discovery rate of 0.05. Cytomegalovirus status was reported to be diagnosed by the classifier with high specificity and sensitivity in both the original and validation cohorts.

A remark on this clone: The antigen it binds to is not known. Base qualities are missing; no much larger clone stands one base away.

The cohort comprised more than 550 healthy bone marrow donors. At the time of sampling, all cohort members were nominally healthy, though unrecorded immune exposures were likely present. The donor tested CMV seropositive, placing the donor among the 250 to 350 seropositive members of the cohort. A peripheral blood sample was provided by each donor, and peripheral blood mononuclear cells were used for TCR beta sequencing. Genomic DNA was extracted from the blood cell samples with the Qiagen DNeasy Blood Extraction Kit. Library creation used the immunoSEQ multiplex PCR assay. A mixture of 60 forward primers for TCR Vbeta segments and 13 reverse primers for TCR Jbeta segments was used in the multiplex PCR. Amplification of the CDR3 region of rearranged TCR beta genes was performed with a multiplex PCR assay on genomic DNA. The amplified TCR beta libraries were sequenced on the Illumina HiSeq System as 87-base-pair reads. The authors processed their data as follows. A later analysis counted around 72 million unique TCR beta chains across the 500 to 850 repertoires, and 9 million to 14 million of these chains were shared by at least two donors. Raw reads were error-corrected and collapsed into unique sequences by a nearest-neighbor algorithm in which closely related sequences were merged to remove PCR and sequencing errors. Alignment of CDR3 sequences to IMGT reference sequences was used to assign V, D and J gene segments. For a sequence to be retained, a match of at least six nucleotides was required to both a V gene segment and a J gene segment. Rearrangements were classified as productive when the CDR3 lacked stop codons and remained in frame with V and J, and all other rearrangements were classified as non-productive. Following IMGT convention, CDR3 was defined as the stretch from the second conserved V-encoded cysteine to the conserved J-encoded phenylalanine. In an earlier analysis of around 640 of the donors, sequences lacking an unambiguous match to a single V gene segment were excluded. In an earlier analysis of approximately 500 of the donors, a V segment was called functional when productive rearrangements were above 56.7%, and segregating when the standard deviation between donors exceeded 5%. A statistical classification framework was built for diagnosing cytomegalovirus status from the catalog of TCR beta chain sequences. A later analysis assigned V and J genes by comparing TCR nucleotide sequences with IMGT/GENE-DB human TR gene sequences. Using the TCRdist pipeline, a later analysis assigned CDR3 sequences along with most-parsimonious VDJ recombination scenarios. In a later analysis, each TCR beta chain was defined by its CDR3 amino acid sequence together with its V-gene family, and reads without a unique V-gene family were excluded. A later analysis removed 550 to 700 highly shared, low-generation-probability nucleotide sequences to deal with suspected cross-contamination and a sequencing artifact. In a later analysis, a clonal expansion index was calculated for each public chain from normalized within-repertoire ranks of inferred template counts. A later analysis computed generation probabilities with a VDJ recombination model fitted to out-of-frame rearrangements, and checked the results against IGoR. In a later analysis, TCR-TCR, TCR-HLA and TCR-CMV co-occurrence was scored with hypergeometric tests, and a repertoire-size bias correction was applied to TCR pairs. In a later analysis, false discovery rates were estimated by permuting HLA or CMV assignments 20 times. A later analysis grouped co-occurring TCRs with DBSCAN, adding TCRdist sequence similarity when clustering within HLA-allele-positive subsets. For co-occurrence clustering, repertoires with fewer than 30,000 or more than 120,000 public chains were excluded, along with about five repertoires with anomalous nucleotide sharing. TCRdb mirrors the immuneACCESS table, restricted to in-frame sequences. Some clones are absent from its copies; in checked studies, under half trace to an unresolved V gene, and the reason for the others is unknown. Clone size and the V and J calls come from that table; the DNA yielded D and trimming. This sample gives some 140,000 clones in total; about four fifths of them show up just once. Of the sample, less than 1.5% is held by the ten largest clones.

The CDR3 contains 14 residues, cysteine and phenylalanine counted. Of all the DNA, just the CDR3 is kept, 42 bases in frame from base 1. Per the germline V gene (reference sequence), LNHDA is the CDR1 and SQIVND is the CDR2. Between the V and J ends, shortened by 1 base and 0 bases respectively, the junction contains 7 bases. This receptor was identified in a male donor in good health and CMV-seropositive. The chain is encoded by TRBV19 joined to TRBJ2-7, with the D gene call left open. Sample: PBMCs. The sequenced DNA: TGTGCCAGTAGTATAGTCGGTAGCTCCTACGAGCAGTACTTC. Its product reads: CASSIVGSSYEQYF.